This T cell receptor (beta chain) was identified in a study of T-cell reconstitution after alpha-beta-depleted transplantation in children. CDR3 length: 15 amino acids. Germline values: CDR1 MDHEN, CDR2 SYDVKM. The germline V and J ends were trimmed by 5 bases and 0 bases, with 11 bases remaining between them. A word on this clonotype: As yet, its antigen is unknown.

The library targeted TCRbeta and was prepared with unique molecular identifiers. TCRdb re-analysed the PCR reads in MiXCR, keeping a single row per CDR3 protein. The sample yields under 250,000 distinct CDR3 sequences, roughly a quarter seen once. Findings of the study overall: T-cell counts and diversity at one year post-transplant came mainly from newly produced T cells. Surviving recipient T cells and thymic progenitors accounted for the high day-60 TCRbeta diversity observed in some patients. Reportedly, alpha-beta T cells present about two months post-transplant originated from several hundred expanded clones of graft origin.

The chain couples TRBV28 to TRBJ1-3; D uncertain. The TCR originated in a female patient between 2 and 15 years old who had a stem cell transplant for congenital amegakaryocytic thrombocytopenia, so the T cells may come from the graft donor. The sequences come from PBMCs, mostly from graft donor cells, collected 360 days after TCRalphabeta/CD19-depleted stem cell transplant. The CDR3 here is CASSPGDNSGNTIYF. CDR3 nucleotide sequence: TGTGCCAGCAGTCCTGGGGATAACTCTGGAAACACCATATATTTT.